This is a list of T cell receptor beta chains from one sample in a study of blood T cells in healthy people across ages. Each CDR3 protein is one row after TCRdb ran MiXCR on the 5' RACE reads. The sample lists approximately 2,000,000 distinct CDR3 sequences; about two fifths were seen once. The sample consisted of blood. Receptors originate from a human donor in good health. Each CDR3 is given with its conserved first and last residue. Only part of the rows carry a size: once, few, many, or a class if the clone is expanded.

clone_size	j_call	v_call	cdr3_aa
.	TRBJ2-1	TRBV7-2	CASSSAEGNKQFF
many	TRBJ1-2	TRBV20-1	CSASEGLQLRGYTF
.	TRBJ2-5	TRBV20-1	CSANHRGRRETQYF
few	.	TRBV7-9	CASSPPAEPYEQYF
few	TRBJ2-5	TRBV4-2	CASSQSGTVGTQYF
.	TRBJ2-3	TRBV3-1	CASSQVHPDTQYF
few	TRBJ2-1	TRBV10-3	CAISDMNEQFF
few	TRBJ2-1	TRBV20-1	CSVTSGTVRYNEQFF
.	TRBJ2-5	TRBV5-8	CASSLYRTGKETQYF
.	TRBJ2-7	TRBV20-1	CSARLQVYEQYF
.	TRBJ1-5	TRBV20-1	CSARGGGCPLVNQPQHF
.	TRBJ1-2	TRBV4-1	CASSQDGTLYGYTF
.	TRBJ2-3	TRBV28	CASQSGGNTDTQYF
.	TRBJ1-2	TRBV4-3	CASSQDLSTGDYGYTF
few	TRBJ1-5	TRBV30	CAWSVGGEQPQHF
.	TRBJ1-4	TRBV5-6	CASSARGRPREKLFF
.	TRBJ2-5	TRBV11-2	CASSPHGQGGRETQYF
few	TRBJ2-3	TRBV4-3	CASSLARDSTDTQYF
few	TRBJ2-7	TRBV20-1	CSARDPGTVSSYEQYF
few	TRBJ2-1	TRBV7-3	CASSGQRYNEQFF
.	TRBJ1-2	TRBV20-1	CSAIPREGPYGYTF
.	TRBJ2-1	TRBV12-3/TRBV12-4	CASSRALPYNEQFF
.	TRBJ2-1	TRBV29-1	CSVQAPTGTTSINEQFF
.	TRBJ2-7	TRBV4-1	CASSQLPGLAAYEQYF
few	TRBJ2-1	TRBV28	CASSPSQGQGFDEQFF
.	.	TRBV29-1	CSVKRGQETQFF
.	TRBJ2-3	TRBV6-5	CASQGQGKRSIDTQYF
few	TRBJ2-4	TRBV5-6	CASSSGGEEQYF
few	TRBJ2-3	TRBV3-1	CASSQAPGLVQYF
.	TRBJ1-4	TRBV5-6	CASSLSDEKLFF
.	TRBJ1-5	TRBV6-1	CASSTLDRGDRDQPQHF
.	TRBJ1-4	TRBV9	CASSVGGAAPNEKLFF
few	TRBJ2-1	TRBV9	CASSVEGTDHPYNEQFF
few	TRBJ2-1	TRBV12-3/TRBV12-4	CASTLSGGYNEQFF
.	TRBJ2-5	TRBV5-1	CASSMGTTKETQYF
.	TRBJ2-3	TRBV3-1	CASSPSHGQQADTQYF
.	TRBJ2-7	TRBV6-2/TRBV6-3	CASSYHQRNNEQYF